Sequencing of this T cell receptor beta chain was carried out in a study of shared clonotypes between healthy human individuals. Using immunoSEQ multiplex PCR, the repertoire was profiled, and TCRdb retains in-frame clones only, with some absent. This sample yields 2 million to 2.5 million clones, of which nearly 97% are seen a single time; approximately 0.13% belongs to the top ten. V shed 3 bases and J shed 6 bases, with 15 bases lying between them. Germline lookup yields CDR1 KGHSH and CDR2 LQKENI. This CDR3 is 15 amino acids long. The chain links TRBV18 to TRBJ2-1; D might be TRBD2 (7 bases). Sequencing was performed on naive CD4+ T cells sorted from blood. Noted subset: CD45RA+ positively selected. This sequence originates from a man younger than 30 in good health. The CDR3 protein is CASSPWGGAGNEQFF. DNA for the CDR3: TGTGCCAGCTCACCCTGGGGGGGGGCCGGCAATGAGCAGTTCTTC.